One and the same sample provided the 10 T cell receptor beta chains below, sequenced in a study of blood T cell repertoires in COVID-19. Only in-frame clones appear in the TCRdb table, and some are missing; sequencing was by immunoSEQ multiplex PCR. The profile shows 98,000 or so clones, about 79% of them singletons. The sequencing sample was made of peripheral blood. The receptor source for this set is a woman of 80 years or more with active or convalescent COVID-19.

The chain employs TRBV3-1 (or the pseudogene TRBV3-2) and TRBJ1-1, with a possible D match to TRBD1 (6 bases). The CDR3 consists of 15 residues. Germline CDR1 is LGHDT and CDR2 is YNNKEL (reference sequence). V lost 4 bases and J lost 4, with 16 bases in between. CDR3 nucleotide sequence: TGTGCCAGCAGCCCGCGGGGGGCTCTGGTCACTGAAGCTTTCTTT. It yields the protein CASSPRGALVTEAFF.

This chain uses TRBV4-2 with TRBJ1-2; D ambiguous. Germline lookup yields CDR1 LGHNA and CDR2 YNFKEQ. Deletions cut 0 bases from V and 8 bases from J, with 7 bases between. The CDR3 is 12 residues long. The CDR3 sequence: CASSQEALGYTF. The CDR3 DNA is TGTGCCAGCAGCCAAGAGGCCCTGGGCTACACCTTC.

The chain employs TRBV6-6 and TRBJ1-4; D ambiguous. Trimming stripped 2 bases from V and 7 bases from J, with 14 bases between. Germline CDR1 MNHNY, CDR2 SVGAGI (reference sequence). The CDR3 has 15 amino acids. CDR3 in amino acids: CASSYPGILGEKLFF. The CDR3 coding sequence is TGTGCCAGCAGTTACCCGGGGATACTGGGTGAAAAACTGTTTTTT.

The chain employs TRBV5-8 and TRBJ2-7; TRBD1 matches 8 bases. This CDR3 is 14 amino acids long. Germline values: CDR1 SGHTS, CDR2 YDEGEE. V dropped 5 bases and J dropped 1; count of bases not matched to a gene: 5. This CDR3 reads CASRFRTGSYEQYF. DNA for the CDR3: TGTGCCAGCAGATTCCGGACAGGGTCCTACGAGCAGTACTTC. Based on the CDR3 plus reference TRBV5-8 and TRBJ2-7, the full variable domain is EAGVTQSPTHLIKTRGQQATLRCSPISGHTSVYWYQQALGLGLQFLLWYDEGEERNRGNFPPRFSGRQFPNYSSELNVNALELEDSALYLCASRFRTGSYEQYFGPGTRLTVT.

The CDR3 loop reads CASSAGTANTEAFF. The CDR3 nucleotides read TGTGCCAGCAGCGCCGGGACAGCGAACACTGAAGCTTTCTTT. This chain connects TRBV7-2 to TRBJ1-1, with TRBD1 identical over 7 bases. V lost 5 bases and J lost 1; bases outside the gene matches: 4. CDR3 size: 14 residues. Germline lookup yields CDR1 SGHTA and CDR2 FQGNSA.

The V and J genes are TRBV19 and TRBJ1-6; perhaps TRBD1 as D (6 bases). The germline gives CDR1 LNHDA, CDR2 SQIVND (reference sequence). V was cut by 5 bases and J by 8 bases, with 10 bases left in between. The CDR3 loop spans 13 amino acids. This CDR3 reads CASSSHRDSPLHF. In nucleotides, the CDR3 is TGTGCCAGTAGTTCCCACAGGGATTCACCCCTCCACTTT.

The DNA for the CDR3 is TGTGCCACCAGCAGCGGGGGACTAGCGGAGCAGCAGTTCTTC. This encodes CATSSGGLAEQQFF. The V gene is TRBV15, the J gene TRBJ2-1, with 11 bases fitting TRBD2. The V gene's germline CDR1 is LNHNV and CDR2 YYDKDF (reference sequence). CDR3 size: 14 residues. V shed 3 bases and J 11 bases; nucleotides not matched to a gene: 6.

The chain links TRBV6-1 to TRBJ1-3; D perhaps matches TRBD1 (5 bases). Trimming took off 1 base at V and 2 bases at J, with 15 bases between the two ends. Per the germline V gene, CDR1 is MNHNS and CDR2 is SASEGT. This CDR3 region has 17 residues. For the CDR3, the DNA is TGTGCCAGCAGTGAAGGGGACCATCCGGGGGCTGGAAACACCATATATTTT. It encodes CASSEGDHPGAGNTIYF.

This clone came up a few times. This chain connects TRBV13 to TRBJ1-3; TRBD1 matches 8 bases. The CDR3 spans 16 residues. The trim removed 4 bases at V and 3 bases at J, leaving 8 bases unmatched. CDR1 is PRHDT and CDR2 is FYEKMQ in the germline V gene (reference sequence). The CDR3 loop reads CASSSSGQGGGNTIYF. The CDR3, as DNA: TGTGCCAGCAGCTCCAGTGGACAGGGCGGTGGAAACACCATATATTTT. Looking up the rest from reference TRBV13 and TRBJ1-3 gives the full variable domain: AAGVIQSPRHLIKEKRETATLKCYPIPRHDTVYWYQQGPGQDPQFLISFYEKMQSDKGSIPDRFSAQQFSDYHSELNMSSLELGDSALYFCASSSSGQGGGNTIYFGEGSWLTVV.

V and J are TRBV5-1 and TRBJ1-1; no clear D gene. The CDR3 is made up of 12 amino acids. Germline CDR1 reads SGHRS; CDR2 reads YFSETQ. Trimming cost V 0 bases and J 11 bases, with 11 bases left between them. The CDR3 is CASSLVEGEAFF. Written as DNA, the CDR3 is TGCGCCAGCAGCTTGGTTGAGGGTGAGGCTTTCTTT.